These 18 T cell receptor beta chains were all obtained from the same sample, sequenced in a study of lymphopenia after photon versus proton radiotherapy. Clones were sequenced by immunoSEQ multiplex PCR, and TCRdb holds only the in-frame ones, with some missing. The table shows 150,000 to 200,000 clones, with 88% occurring only once. The starting material was peripheral blood, obtained from a patient treated with photon-based radiotherapy. All receptors come from a man aged 50 or older with gastric cancer.

The rearrangement uses TRBV5-6 and TRBJ2-7, with D possibly matching TRBD2 (6 bases). Germline V gene lookup returns CDR1 SGHDT and CDR2 YYEEEE. This CDR3 is 16 amino acids long. The V gene lost 4 bases and the J gene lost 0 bases, with 17 bases spanning the gap. The CDR3 sequence is CASSRRRDSSSYEQYF. The CDR3 DNA reads as TGTGCCAGCAGCCGCCGCAGGGACTCCAGCTCCTACGAGCAGTACTTC.

This clone showed up just once. The J gene is TRBJ1-2, the V gene TRBV28; D gene unclear. The CDR3 runs 14 residues. Germline CDR1 is MDHEN and CDR2 is SYDVKM. V lost 6 bases to trimming and J lost 2 bases, with 13 bases between them. The DNA for the CDR3 is TGTGCCAGCAGCAGGCGGTGGAAGAACTATGGCTACACCTTC. This sequence encodes CASSRRWKNYGYTF.

The chain is built from TRBV5-1 and TRBJ2-7; 10 bases agree with TRBD2. CDR1 is SGHRS, CDR2 YFSETQ, per germline. The CDR3 covers 15 residues. The J segment lost 6 bases and the V segment lost 2 bases, leaving 8 bases of the junction unmatched. The CDR3 DNA reads TGCGCCAGCAGCTTATCCGGGACTAGCGACTTCGAGCAGTACTTC. It translates to CASSLSGTSDFEQYF.

The chain recombines TRBV7-2 with TRBJ2-5, with D perhaps TRBD1 (6 bases). Trimming took off 4 bases at V and 1 base at J, with 7 bases between the two ends. Germline loops: CDR1 SGHTA, CDR2 FQGNSA. This CDR3 has 13 residues. As DNA, the CDR3 is TGTGCCAGCAGCTGGGACACCCAAGAGACCCAGTACTTC. Protein: CASSWDTQETQYF. The full variable domain, completed using reference TRBV7-2 and TRBJ2-5, is GAGVSQSPSNKVTEKGKDVELRCDPISGHTALYWYRQSLGQGLEFLIYFQGNSAPDKSGLPSDRFSAERTGGSVSTLTIQRTQQEDSAVYLCASSWDTQETQYFGPGTRLLVL.

J is TRBJ2-1 and V is TRBV28; 7 nucleotides align to TRBD2. The CDR3 spans 14 residues. Per the germline V gene, CDR1 is MDHEN and CDR2 is SYDVKM. After removal of 5 bases from V and 9 bases from J, the junction contained 10 bases not matched to a gene. The DNA for the CDR3 is TGTGCCAGCAGTGAGACTAGCATCCGGACTGAGCAGTTCTTC. This codes for CASSETSIRTEQFF.

The gene calls are TRBV2 and TRBJ2-1; D gene uncertain. The CDR3 is made up of 13 amino acids. The germline V and J ends were trimmed by 3 bases and 7 bases, with 10 bases remaining between them. Germline lookup yields CDR1 SNHLY and CDR2 FYNNEI. CDR3 sequence: CASSENEFNEQFF. The CDR3 bases are TGTGCCAGCAGTGAGAACGAGTTTAATGAGCAGTTCTTC.

The chain recombines TRBV2 with TRBJ2-7; possibly TRBD2 for D (6 bases). CDR1 is SNHLY and CDR2 is FYNNEI in the germline V gene. The germline V and J ends were trimmed by 2 bases and 5 bases, with 13 bases remaining between them. The length of the CDR3 is 14 residues. CDR3 in amino acids: CASSERGGVDEQYF. Written as DNA, the CDR3 is TGTGCCAGCAGTGAAAGAGGCGGGGTCGACGAGCAGTACTTC.

The chain combines TRBV18 with TRBJ1-2; D remains unclear. Germline lookup yields CDR1 KGHSH and CDR2 LQKENI. CDR3 size: 15 residues. Trimming shortened V by 0 bases and J by 4 bases, and 12 bases separated the two germline ends. DNA for the CDR3: TGTGCCAGCTCACCACCAGGGTCCAGCTTCTATGGCTACACCTTC. This codes for CASSPPGSSFYGYTF.

This clone was counted a single time. The chain combines TRBV4-1 with TRBJ2-3; 16 bases align to TRBD2. There are 19 residues in the CDR3. Germline CDR1 is MGHRA and CDR2 is YSYEKL. The V gene end was trimmed by 3 bases and the J gene end by 4 bases; junction bases not matched to a gene: 10. The CDR3 bases are TGCGCCAGCAGCCATCCCGGGGGGACTAGCGGGAGGGGCCCAGATACGCAGTATTTT. Amino acids: CASSHPGGTSGRGPDTQYF.

V gene TRBV7-3 combines with J gene TRBJ2-2; 9 nucleotides line up with TRBD1. V gave up 5 bases and J gave up 1 base; unmatched junction bases: 5. CDR1 and CDR2 (germline): SGHTA, FQGTGA. The CDR3 length is 16 residues. The CDR3 region is CASSLLGQGNTGELFF. The CDR3 coding sequence is TGTGCCAGCAGCCTACTGGGACAGGGGAACACCGGGGAGCTGTTTTTT.

V usage is TRBV2 and J usage is TRBJ2-6; D is uncertain. The V end lost 0 bases, the J end lost 0 bases, and 9 bases lay between the germline ends. The V gene's germline CDR1 is SNHLY and CDR2 FYNNEI. This CDR3 comprises 17 residues. The CDR3, as DNA: TGTGCCAGCAGTGAAGCCCGTCGGAACTCTGGGGCCAACGTCCTGACTTTC. Protein product: CASSEARRNSGANVLTF.

V usage is TRBV6-5 and J usage is TRBJ2-3; 8 nucleotides line up with TRBD1. The V gene end was trimmed by 0 bases and the J gene end by 2 bases; junction bases not matched to a gene: 4. Germline lookup yields CDR1 MNHEY and CDR2 SVGAGI. The CDR3 loop spans 16 amino acids. The CDR3 nucleotides read TGTGCCAGCAGTTACTCGGCGGGACAGGACACAGATACGCAGTATTTT. It specifies CASSYSAGQDTDTQYF.

The chain combines TRBV6-5 with TRBJ1-1; 7 bases fit TRBD1. The CDR3 runs to 13 residues. The germline CDR1 and CDR2 sequences are MNHEY and SVGAGI. Germline trimming cut 4 bases from V and 6 bases from J; bases unmatched to any gene: 5. The CDR3 reads CASSSQGVAEAFF. The CDR3 nucleotides are TGTGCCAGCAGTTCGCAGGGGGTCGCTGAAGCTTTCTTT.

This clone was found once. The chain couples TRBV11-2 to TRBJ2-7, with 9 positions matching TRBD2. This CDR3 is 17 amino acids long. V lost 5 bases and J lost 3; bases outside the gene matches: 14. Germline values: CDR1 SGHAT, CDR2 FQNNGV. CDR3 residues: CASSPIRREGPNYEQYF. The CDR3 bases are TGTGCCAGCAGCCCGATCAGGCGGGAGGGCCCGAACTACGAGCAGTACTTC.

The chain links TRBV5-1 to TRBJ2-7, with 10 bases aligning to TRBD2. J gave up 0 bases and V 3 bases, and 6 bases lay outside the gene matches. Germline CDR1 and CDR2: SGHRS and YFSETQ. This CDR3 region has 16 residues. DNA of the CDR3: TGCGCCAGCAGCTGGGGATGGACTAGCGGCTCCTACGAGCAGTACTTC. Its protein product is CASSWGWTSGSYEQYF.

V and J are TRBV9 and TRBJ2-1; D may match TRBD1 or TRBD2 (5 bases each). The CDR3 extends over 16 amino acids. Germline V lookup: CDR1 SGDLS, CDR2 YYNGEE. Between the trimmed V and J ends, which lost 0 bases and 4 bases, there was a span of 14 bases. Here the CDR3 reads CASSVGGRAGYNEQFF. The CDR3 nucleotides are TGTGCCAGCAGCGTAGGGGGGAGAGCTGGGTACAATGAGCAGTTCTTC.

The rearrangement joins TRBV18 to TRBJ1-1; TRBD1 matches at 8 bases. Germline V gives CDR1 KGHSH, CDR2 LQKENI. The CDR3 consists of 13 residues. Trimming cost V 6 bases and J 4 bases; bases outside gene matches: 4. CDR3 nucleotide sequence: TGTGCCAGCTCCGACAGGGGCTCCACTGAAGCTTTCTTT. Encoded protein: CASSDRGSTEAFF.

The CDR3 sequence is CASSPRQGRGYTF. CDR3 nucleotide sequence: TGTGCCAGCAGTCCCCGACAGGGACGAGGCTACACCTTC. The chain recombines TRBV6-6 with TRBJ1-2; 7 positions agree with TRBD1. Germline V lookup: CDR1 MNHNY, CDR2 SVGAGI (reference sequence). The CDR3 sequence is 13 residues long. V trimming: 5 bases; J trimming: 8 bases; junction bases outside the gene matches: 8.